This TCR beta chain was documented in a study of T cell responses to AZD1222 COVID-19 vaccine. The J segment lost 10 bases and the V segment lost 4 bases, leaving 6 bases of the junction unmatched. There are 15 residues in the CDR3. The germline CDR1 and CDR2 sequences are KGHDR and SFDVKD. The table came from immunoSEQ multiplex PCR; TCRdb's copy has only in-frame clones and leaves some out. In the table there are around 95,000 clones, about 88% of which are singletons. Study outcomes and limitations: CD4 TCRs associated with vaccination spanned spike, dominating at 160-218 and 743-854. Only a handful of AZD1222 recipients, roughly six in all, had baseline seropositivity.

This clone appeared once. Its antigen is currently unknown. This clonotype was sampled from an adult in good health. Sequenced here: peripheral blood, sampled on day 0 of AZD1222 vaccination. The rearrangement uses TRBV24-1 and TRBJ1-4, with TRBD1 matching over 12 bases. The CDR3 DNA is TGTGCCACCAGTGACTCGGGACAGGGGGCCGGAAAACTGTTTTTT. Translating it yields CATSDSGQGAGKLFF.